These T cell receptor beta chains were read from a single sample in a study of T cell changes during pregnancy in multiple sclerosis. The table came from immunoSEQ multiplex PCR; TCRdb's copy has only in-frame clones and leaves some out. The sample has roughly 28,000 clones, around 94% seen once. Sample: CD8+ T cells from peripheral blood mononuclear cells, taken before pregnancy. These TCRs come from a female donor with multiple sclerosis, enrolled in a pregnancy study. The CDR3 runs from the conserved cysteine through the conserved F or W. The D gene is left open where the match is weak. Not all rows give a size; the values are once, few, many and, for expanded clones, a class.

TRBD2 | TRBJ2-5 | TRBV7-9 | . | TGTGCCAGCAGCTCCTGGGGGGGGGAGGAGACCCAGTACTTC | CASSSWGGEETQYF
TRBD1 | TRBJ1-3 | TRBV11-2 | . | TGTGCCAGCAGCTTAGACAGGGGGAAGGGAAACACCATATATTTT | CASSLDRGKGNTIYF
TRBD1 | TRBJ1-2 | TRBV25-1 | . | TGTGCCAGCAGTGACACAGGGGGAAACTATGGCTACACCTTC | CASSDTGGNYGYTF
. | TRBJ2-1 | TRBV7-3 | . | TGTGCCAGCTCCCCGGTTACGATTGGTGAGCAGTTCTTC | CASSPVTIGEQFF
TRBD2 | TRBJ2-3 | TRBV9 | . | TGTGCCAGCAGCGTAGGACTAGCGGTTAGCACAGATACGCAGTATTTT | CASSVGLAVSTDTQYF
TRBD1 | TRBJ2-2 | TRBV19 | . | TGTGCCAGTAAAGCGACAGGGAGAGGGGAGCTGTTTTTT | CASKATGRGELFF
. | TRBJ1-1 | TRBV28 | . | TGTGCCAGCAGTTTCCAACATCTAGGGAACACTGAAGCTTTCTTT | CASSFQHLGNTEAFF
. | TRBJ1-2 | TRBV4-1 | . | TGCGCCAGCAGCCAAGAAGGTCCCAGGGGCCCCTATGGCTACACCTTC | CASSQEGPRGPYGYTF
TRBD2 | TRBJ2-7 | TRBV28 | . | TGTGCCAGCAGCTACGCGGCGGGGGCCTACGAGCAGTACTTC | CASSYAAGAYEQYF
. | TRBJ1-2 | TRBV2 | . | TGTGCCAGCAGTGAGGGGGGGCTGTCCTATGGCTACACCTTC | CASSEGGLSYGYTF
. | TRBJ1-5 | TRBV19 | . | TGTGCCAGTACCATCCTGGACAGCGGTAATCAGCCCCAGCATTTT | CASTILDSGNQPQHF
. | TRBJ2-7 | TRBV5-1 | once | TGCGCCAGCAGCTCGGAGGATACCGGTTGGAGCTACGAGCAGTACTTC | CASSSEDTGWSYEQYF
. | TRBJ2-1 | TRBV9 | . | TGTGCCAGCAGCCCCCCCAATGGGGCCCGGCAGTTCTTC | CASSPPNGARQFF